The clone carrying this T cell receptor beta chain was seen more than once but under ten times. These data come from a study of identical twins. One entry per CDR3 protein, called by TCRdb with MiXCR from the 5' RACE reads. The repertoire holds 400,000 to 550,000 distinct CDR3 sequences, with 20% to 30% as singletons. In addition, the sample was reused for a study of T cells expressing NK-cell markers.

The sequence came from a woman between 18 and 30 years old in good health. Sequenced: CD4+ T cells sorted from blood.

The CDR3 DNA reads as TGTGCCAGCAGTTTCTTCCGGACTAATCGACCAAGCTCCTACAATGAGCAGTTCTTC. Translation: CASSFFRTNRPSSYNEQFF. This chain joins TRBV6-2 or TRBV6-3 and TRBJ2-1, with D possibly TRBD2 on 6 matching bases. CDR1 MNHEY and CDR2 SVGEGT come from the germline V gene. CDR3 size: 19 residues. V lost 4 bases to trimming and J lost 0 bases, with 22 bases between them.